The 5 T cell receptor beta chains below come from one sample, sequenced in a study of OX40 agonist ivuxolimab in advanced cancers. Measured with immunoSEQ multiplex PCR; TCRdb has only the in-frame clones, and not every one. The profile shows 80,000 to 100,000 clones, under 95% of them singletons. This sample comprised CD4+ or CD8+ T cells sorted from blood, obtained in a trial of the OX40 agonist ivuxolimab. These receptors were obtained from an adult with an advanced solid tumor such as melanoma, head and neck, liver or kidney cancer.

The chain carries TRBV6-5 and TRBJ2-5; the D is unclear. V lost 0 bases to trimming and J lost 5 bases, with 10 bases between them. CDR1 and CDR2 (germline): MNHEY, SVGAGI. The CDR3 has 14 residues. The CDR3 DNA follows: TGTGCCAGCAGTTACTCGATTGTACGGGAGACCCAGTACTTC. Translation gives CASSYSIVRETQYF.

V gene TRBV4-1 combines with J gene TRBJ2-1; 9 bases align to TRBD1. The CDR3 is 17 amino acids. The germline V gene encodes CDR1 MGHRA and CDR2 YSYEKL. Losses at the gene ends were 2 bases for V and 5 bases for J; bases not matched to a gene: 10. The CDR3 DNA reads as TGCGCCAGCAGCCAACCCGCCCCGGGACAGGGAGACAATGAGCAGTTCTTC. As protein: CASSQPAPGQGDNEQFF.

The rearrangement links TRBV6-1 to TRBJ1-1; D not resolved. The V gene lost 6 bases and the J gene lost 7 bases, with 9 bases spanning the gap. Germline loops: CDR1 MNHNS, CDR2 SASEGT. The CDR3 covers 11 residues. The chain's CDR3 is CASSDGGEAFF. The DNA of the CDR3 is TGTGCCAGCAGCGATGGAGGTGAAGCTTTCTTT.

CDR3 nucleotide sequence: TGCGCCAGCAGCTTAACTAGCGTAAGTCTCAATGAGCAGTTCTTC. This sequence encodes CASSLTSVSLNEQFF. The chain recombines TRBV5-1 with TRBJ2-1; the match to TRBD2 covers 7 bases. Germline assignment: CDR1 SGHRS and CDR2 YFSETQ. With 2 bases clipped from V and 6 bases from J, the junction kept 8 bases outside the gene matches. There are 15 residues in the CDR3. Combining the CDR3 with reference TRBV5-1 and TRBJ2-1 gives the whole variable domain KAGVTQTPRYLIKTRGQQVTLSCSPISGHRSVSWYQQTPGQGLQFLFEYFSETQRNKGNFPGRFSGRQFSNSRSEMNVSTLELGDSALYLCASSLTSVSLNEQFFGPGTRLTVL.

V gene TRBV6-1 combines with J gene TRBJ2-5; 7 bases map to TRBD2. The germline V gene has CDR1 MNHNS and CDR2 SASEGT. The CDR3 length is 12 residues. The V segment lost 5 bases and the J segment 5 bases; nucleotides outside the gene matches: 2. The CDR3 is CASSRGEETQYF. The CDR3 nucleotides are TGTGCCAGCAGTCGGGGGGAGGAGACCCAGTACTTC.